The 5 T cell receptor beta chains below were found in one sample sequenced in a study of cytomegalovirus exposure and HLA in healthy donors. In the PCR, 60 Vbeta and 13 Jbeta primers were used. Produced via immunoSEQ multiplex PCR; TCRdb's table is partial and in-frame only. The sample lists about 270,000 clones; roughly 70% were seen once. What was sequenced was PBMCs. Source of these receptors: a female donor in good health and CMV-seronegative.

This clone was seen a handful of times. The junction shows a germline mismatch at one end, possibly a read error. V is TRBV7-9 and J is TRBJ1-1; D is uncertain. CDR3 length: 14 amino acids. CDR1 and CDR2 from the germline V gene are SEHNR and FQNEAQ (reference sequence). In DNA form, the CDR3 reads TGTTCCAGCAGCTCCGGAGCGAAGAATGCTGAAGCTTTCTTT. This codes for CSSSSGAKNAEAFF. Using reference TRBV7-9 and TRBJ1-1 for the parts outside the CDR3, the full variable domain is DTGVSQNPRHKITKRGQNVTFRCDPISEHNRLYWYRQTLGQGPEFLTYFQNEAQLEKSRLLSDRFSAERPKGSFSTLEIQRTEQGDSAMYLCSSSSGAKNAEAFFGQGTRLTVV.

The rearrangement uses TRBV4-2 and TRBJ2-2; 9 nucleotides match TRBD2. From germline, CDR1 is LGHNA and CDR2 YNFKEQ. The CDR3 loop spans 20 amino acids. Trimming removed 2 bases from V and 3 bases from J; junction bases left unmatched: 16. The CDR3 loop is CASSQNIPGGGGRDTGELFF. Written as DNA, the CDR3 is TGTGCCAGCAGCCAAAATATCCCAGGGGGGGGCGGGAGGGACACCGGGGAGCTGTTTTTT.

The chain carries TRBV14 and TRBJ2-5; D ambiguous. The J call may be mistaken, given a closer DNA end match to TRBJ2-7. CDR3 length equals 11 residues. CDR1 and CDR2 from the germline V gene are SGHDN and FVKESK. CDR3: CASSQAYEQYF. The CDR3 DNA follows: TGTGCCAGCAGCCAAGCTTACGAGCAGTACTTC.

The chain uses TRBV7-2 and TRBJ2-1, with a tentative D call TRBD1 (5 bases). In germline, CDR1 is SGHTA, CDR2 FQGNSA. This CDR3 comprises 14 residues. Trimming removed 4 bases from V and 5 bases from J, with 12 bases in between. The CDR3 loop is CASSYSGIHNEQFF. CDR3 nucleotides: TGTGCCAGCAGCTACTCAGGGATCCACAATGAGCAGTTCTTC.

CDR3 in DNA: TGTGCCAGTAGTATCTCTGTAAACTATGGCTACACCTTC. Protein sequence: CASSISVNYGYTF. The rearrangement links TRBV19 to TRBJ1-2; D gene unclear. CDR3 length equals 13 residues. V was shortened by 3 bases and J by 2 bases, with 7 bases between the two germline ends. Germline V lookup: CDR1 LNHDA, CDR2 SQIVND (reference sequence).